The present T cell receptor (beta chain) was sequenced within a study of cytomegalovirus exposure and HLA in healthy donors (dated by TCRdb to 2015 to 2018). About the full investigation: In an earlier analysis of around 540 of the donors, 276 Gb of sequence data and approximately 120 million unique TCR beta sequences from 150 million to 200 million T cells were reported. Roughly 300 gigabases of sequencing data and tens of millions of unique TCR sequences made up an early release that covered fewer than 650 HLA-typed donors. Of the roughly 410 genotyped donors, 81% were placed in the genetic ancestry cluster associated with self-reported Caucasian donors. The aim of the study was to test whether cataloging public T cell receptors could identify signatures of past pathogen exposure. The study profiled the T cell repertoires of 666 subjects by immunosequencing and related them to cytomegalovirus serostatus. Along with the approximately 700-subject first cohort, a separate validation cohort of some 130 different subjects was used. To predict cytomegalovirus infection status, the study brought together high-throughput TCR immunosequencing, statistical association of individual TCRs with disease status, and machine learning. In a later analysis, previously published TCR beta repertoires from about 670 donors were re-analyzed and high-resolution HLA genotyping was added so that TCR occurrence patterns could be studied. The later analysis used no new phenotypic data to find candidate immune exposures, relying instead on TCR beta sequences and their occurrence across donors. To decide whether each TCR beta V gene segment behaved as functional or pseudogenic, an earlier analysis of several hundred of the donors relied on high-throughput TCR beta sequencing. Alongside the repertoire data, information on donor age, sex, ethnicity and CMV serostatus was compiled. In a later genetic analysis, genome-wide SNP genotypes for about three fifths of the roughly 670 donors were used, and that subset was treated as a discovery cohort. Every repertoire in the discovery cohort had been generated on one and the same sequencing platform. Class I and class II HLA loci were covered by the typing at four-digit resolution. The number of typed donors differed by locus: about 629-630 for A, B, C, DRB1 and DQB1; 500 to 550 for DQA1; some 590 for DPA1; and some 430 for DPB1. Five DR-DQ haplotypes were handled as single units for association and clustering, since linkage in the cohort was strong. Among 300 to 500 genotyped donors of the cohort, an average of approximately 240,000 unique TCR beta nucleotide sequences was sequenced per donor, of which approximately 18% were non-productive. Beyond this particular receptor, the publication reports: In vitro tests confirmed that three of the cytomegalovirus-associated TCR beta chains recognize cytomegalovirus antigens. Because HLA typing was unavailable for some donors at each locus, only the typed subset was used in association tests. According to a later analysis, parvovirus B19, influenza, CMV and Epstein-Barr virus appeared linked to several top co-occurrence clusters. The presence/absence analyses assumed that sequencing depth was roughly uniform across donors, and that assumption may not be true. In a later genetic analysis, fewer N-insertions in productive TCRs were reported among donors in an Asian-associated ancestry cluster than the roughly 640-donor mean. In a later genetic analysis, a missense DCLRE1C variant was associated with V-gene and J-gene trimming of TCR beta chains, and the association was replicated in an independent cohort. Only TCR beta chains were sequenced in this cohort, and the absence of alpha or paired-chain data limited detectable features. Broadly in line with IMGT annotations, most TCR beta V segments showed up in productive rearrangements about 87% or about 30% of the time in an earlier analysis of several hundred of the donors. A cluster of highly shared sequence variants was judged likely to be a technical artifact of the sequencing pipeline. In both the original and validation cohorts, the classifier was reported to diagnose cytomegalovirus status with high specificity and sensitivity. Some IMGT-functional V segments, including TRBV6-2 and TRBV6-3, could not be told apart with the 87-base-pair reads, so those segments were excluded. Most TCR sequences were seen in very few donors, while some public TCRs were found in many individuals. Specific HLA alleles were associated with around 18,000 TCR beta sequences at a false discovery rate of 0.05 in a later analysis. Linkage disequilibrium might explain the correlated functional status among segregating V segments, but an unknown experimental factor could not be excluded. When HLA alleles, especially DR and DQ, strongly co-occurred, TCR associations were difficult to assign to individual alleles. For the cohort, immune exposure information was limited to CMV serostatus. A further reported finding was that TCR beta sequences accurately predicted the HLA-A and HLA-B alleles for most subjects in the first cohort. In a later analysis, HLA-associated TCR beta chains were found to be more clonally expanded and to have lower generation probabilities than equally common non-associated chains. A total of 150 or so TCR beta chains were listed by the study as associated with cytomegalovirus. A later analysis found that TCR association rates varied across HLA loci, with DRB1 alleles showing the most associated TCRs and HLA-C alleles the fewest. Most CMV-associated TCR beta chains appeared to be HLA-restricted in a later analysis, and the HLA associations seemed to be driven largely by CMV exposure. About 15 rarely observed V segments, including chromosome 9 orphons, were excluded from the earlier analysis of several hundred of the donors because counts were too low. It was suggested by the authors that the approach could potentially be generalized to other disease states and immunological phenotypes.

Via the germline V gene, CDR1 is SGHRS and CDR2 YFSETQ. V is pruned by 4 bases and J by 4 bases, leaving 7 bases of the junction without a gene match. The CDR3 goes from the cysteine to the phenylalanine over 15 residues. CDR3 DNA is the only sequence kept; it has 45 bases, read in frame from the first base. The cohort was made up of about 610 healthy bone marrow donors. Cohort members were all nominally healthy when sampled, although unrecorded immune exposures were likely present. The donor tested CMV seronegative, placing the donor among the 350 or so seronegative members of the cohort. Every donor gave a peripheral blood sample, and the peripheral blood mononuclear cells from that sample were used for TCR beta sequencing. The Qiagen DNeasy Blood Extraction Kit was used to extract genomic DNA from the blood cell samples. Libraries were made using the immunoSEQ multiplex PCR assay. A mixture of 60 forward primers for TCR Vbeta segments and 13 reverse primers for TCR Jbeta segments was used in the multiplex PCR. The CDR3 region of rearranged TCR beta genes was amplified from genomic DNA by a multiplex PCR assay. The Illumina HiSeq System was used to sequence the amplified TCR beta libraries as 87-base-pair reads. The study's processing was this. A later analysis tallied 75 million to 95 million unique TCR beta chains across the approximately 670 repertoires, and about 12 million of those chains were shared by two or more donors. Raw reads were error-corrected and collapsed into unique sequences with a nearest-neighbor algorithm that merged closely related sequences to remove PCR and sequencing errors. V, D and J gene segments were assigned by aligning CDR3 sequences to IMGT reference sequences. Each retained sequence needed at least a six-nucleotide match to both a V gene segment and a J gene segment. Rearrangements were called productive when the CDR3 lacked stop codons and stayed in frame with V and J; all others were non-productive. Following IMGT convention, CDR3 was defined as the stretch from the second conserved V-encoded cysteine up to the conserved J-encoded phenylalanine. The earlier analysis of about 620 of the donors excluded sequences that lacked an unambiguous match to a single V gene segment. In an earlier analysis of 587 of the donors, a V segment was called functional when productive rearrangements were above 56.7%, and segregating when the standard deviation between donors exceeded 5%. To diagnose cytomegalovirus status from the catalog of TCR beta chain sequences, a statistical classification framework was built. A later analysis assigned V and J genes by comparing TCR nucleotide sequences with IMGT/GENE-DB human TR gene sequences. A later analysis assigned CDR3 sequences and most-parsimonious VDJ recombination scenarios with the TCRdist pipeline. In a later analysis, each TCR beta chain was defined by its CDR3 amino acid sequence together with its V-gene family, and reads lacking a unique V-gene family were excluded. In a later analysis, some 600 highly shared, low-generation-probability nucleotide sequences were removed to address suspected cross-contamination and a sequencing artifact. For each public chain, a later analysis derived a clonal expansion index from normalized ranks of inferred template counts within each repertoire. In a later analysis, generation probabilities were computed using a VDJ recombination model fitted to out-of-frame rearrangements, and the results were checked against IGoR. In a later analysis, TCR-TCR, TCR-HLA and TCR-CMV co-occurrence was scored with hypergeometric tests, and a repertoire-size bias correction was applied to TCR pairs. To estimate false discovery rates, a later analysis permuted the HLA or CMV assignments 20 times. In a later analysis, co-occurring TCRs were grouped with DBSCAN, and TCRdist sequence similarity was added when clustering was performed within HLA-allele-positive subsets. For co-occurrence clustering, repertoires with fewer than 30,000 or more than 120,000 public chains were excluded, along with roughly 5 repertoires with anomalous nucleotide sharing. Sourced from immuneACCESS, this table was stored by TCRdb with only in-frame sequences that have V and J called. A share of the clones is absent; for the studies checked, an unresolved V gene accounts for under half, and the remainder has no known explanation. V, J and clone size derive from that table, while D and trimming were established from the DNA sequence. The sample has 140,000 or so clones on record, around three quarters of them singletons. The top ten constitute about 2% of the sample.

Concerning this clone: Its antigen is currently not known. No per-base quality is available; no much larger clone lies one base away.

The TCR comes from a woman in her thirties or forties in good health and CMV-seronegative. Sequenced: PBMCs. The chain employs TRBV5-1 and TRBJ2-3; 9 middle bases align to TRBD1. The sequenced DNA: TGCGCCAGCAGCCCAGGGACAGGGAATTCAGATACGCAGTATTTT. Translated, it reads CASSPGTGNSDTQYF.